A selection of T cell receptor beta chains follows, all from one sample in a study of cytomegalovirus exposure and HLA in healthy donors. Generated by immunoSEQ multiplex PCR, the TCRdb table keeps only in-frame clones and is missing some. The data hold roughly 90,000 clones, with 85% observed a single time. The sequenced material came from PBMCs. All receptors come from a man aged 18 to 35 in good health and CMV-seropositive. The CDR3 runs from the conserved cysteine through the conserved F or W. The D gene is left open where the match is weak. Size tells how often a clone was seen (once, few, many) or the class of an expanded clone, and some rows leave it out.

V: TRBV5-1; size: NA; J: TRBJ2-3; D: NA; DNA: TGCGCCAGCAGGAGAGACATTTCCCGCACAGATACGCAGTATTTT; CDR3: CASRRDISRTDTQYF
V: TRBV29-1; size: few; J: TRBJ2-1; D: NA; DNA: TGCAGCGCATCCCCGGTTCTCGATGAGCAGTTCTTC; CDR3: CSASPVLDEQFF
V: TRBV18; size: NA; J: TRBJ2-7; D: TRBD1; DNA: TGTGCCAGCTCACCCGGGACAGAAGGAGAGCAGTACTTC; CDR3: CASSPGTEGEQYF
V: TRBV5-1; size: NA; J: TRBJ1-2; D: NA; DNA: TGCGCCAGCAGCGTGGACAGCTATGGCTACACCTTC; CDR3: CASSVDSYGYTF
V: TRBV27; size: NA; J: TRBJ2-1; D: NA; DNA: TGTGCCAGCAGTGGGACAGGGACTAGATCCCTTGGAACCTACAATGAGCAGTTCTTC; CDR3: CASSGTGTRSLGTYNEQFF
V: TRBV10-3; size: NA; J: TRBJ2-5; D: TRBD1; DNA: TGTGCCACCTGGAGGCAGGGGGAGGAGACCCAGTACTTC; CDR3: CATWRQGEETQYF
V: TRBV27; size: NA; J: TRBJ2-5; D: TRBD2; DNA: TGTGCCAGCAGTTTAGTGAGAAGCGGGAGAGAGACCCAGTACTTC; CDR3: CASSLVRSGRETQYF
V: TRBV4-2; size: once; J: TRBJ1-4; D: NA; DNA: TGTGCCAGCAGCCCAGGCGATAGAACTAATGAAAAACTGTTTTTT; CDR3: CASSPGDRTNEKLFF
V: TRBV29-1; size: NA; J: TRBJ2-1; D: TRBD2; DNA: TGCAGCGTTGCCGCGGGAGAACACAATGAGCAGTTCTTC; CDR3: CSVAAGEHNEQFF
V: TRBV28; size: NA; J: TRBJ1-2; D: TRBD1; DNA: TGTGCCAGCAGTTTAAAGGGGGCCGGCTACACCTTC; CDR3: CASSLKGAGYTF
V: TRBV28; size: NA; J: TRBJ2-3; D: NA; DNA: TGTGCCAGCAGCTCACAAATCCCGACGCAGTATTTT; CDR3: CASSSQIPTQYF
V: TRBV27; size: NA; J: TRBJ2-1; D: NA; DNA: TGTGCCAGCAGACCCACCGGGGGTCCAAGTTACAATGAGCAGTTCTTC; CDR3: CASRPTGGPSYNEQFF
V: TRBV7-6; size: NA; J: TRBJ2-5; D: NA; DNA: TGTGCCAGCAGCTTAGAGGGACAACGGGGGACCCAGTACTTC; CDR3: CASSLEGQRGTQYF
V: TRBV10-2; size: NA; J: TRBJ2-1; D: TRBD2; DNA: TGCGCCAGCAGTTCACGAGGGAGGGACAATGAGCAGTTCTTC; CDR3: CASSSRGRDNEQFF
V: TRBV28; size: NA; J: TRBJ1-5; D: NA; DNA: TGTGCCAGCAGTTGGTGGTTTAGGGAGGTTGATCAGCCCCAGCATTTT; CDR3: CASSWWFREVDQPQHF
V: TRBV5-4; size: NA; J: TRBJ2-1; D: TRBD2; DNA: TGTGCCAGCAGTGGGGGGACTAGCGGGAGTTCCTATGAGCAGTTCTTC; CDR3: CASSGGTSGSSYEQFF
V: TRBV4-2; size: NA; J: TRBJ2-1; D: TRBD2; DNA: TGTGCCAGCAGCCAAGATGGAGCGGGAGGGCGAGTAGGGAATGAGCAGTTCTTC; CDR3: CASSQDGAGGRVGNEQFF
V: TRBV4-1; size: NA; J: TRBJ2-3; D: NA; DNA: TGCGCCAGCAGCCAAGGGACTAATACGCAGTATTTT; CDR3: CASSQGTNTQYF
V: TRBV5-1; size: NA; J: TRBJ2-5; D: NA; DNA: TGCGCCAGCAGCTCGACGGGCGGGGAGACCCAGTACTTC; CDR3: CASSSTGGETQYF
V: TRBV13; size: NA; J: TRBJ2-2; D: TRBD2; DNA: TGTGCCAGCAGCCCCGGTGGTAGCGGGAGCGAGGAGCTGTTTTTT; CDR3: CASSPGGSGSEELFF